This record concerns one T cell receptor beta chain sequence. Which antigen it targets is not known. No much larger clone is present one base from it, and per-base qualities are unavailable. Library generation was performed with 5' RACE. The sequencer listed for this sample is Illumina HiSeq 2000. A universal primer binding site was added through template switching, and the final cDNA carried a unique molecular identifier so that TCR cDNA molecules could be counted accurately. Specific primers in the conserved constant-segment region were used to synthesize first-strand cDNA for TCR alpha and beta chains. To control for contamination, every cDNA library carried two barcodes: a SMART-Mk sample barcode plus Illumina barcodes. Two successive PCR steps introduced TruSeq adapter sequences along with Illumina sample barcodes. Sequencing of the TCR alpha and beta cDNA libraries was done on the Illumina HiSeq platform using custom primers. The published analysis was carried out like this. Raw reads were processed with MiGEC to extract unique molecular identifiers, and MiXCR was used to determine CDR3 positions. Recombination models were inferred per individual with the repgenHMM and IGoR tools using an EM algorithm. Shared clonotypes were analyzed with the tcR package in R, and sharing was normalized by the product of cloneset sizes. To study raw recombination without the effects of thymic and clonal selection, out-of-frame nonproductive sequences were analyzed. Using fastp trimming at Q25 and MiXCR clonotype assembly, TCRdb reanalyzed the public sequencing data and kept in-frame beta chains. Rows with a matching CDR3 protein are joined into one entry that keeps the most common DNA and genes. The V and J calls reflect TCRdb's pipeline rather than the authors' work. The sample includes approximately 600,000 distinct CDR3 sequences, with more than 9% observed a single time. More than 2.5% of the sample lies in the top ten.

These data belong to a study of identical twins (dated by TCRdb to about 2016). Broadly, across the study: To test whether fetal clonotypes persist, this study deep-sequenced TCR alpha and beta repertoires from monozygotic twins, from unrelated adults of various ages, and from cord blood. To rule out contamination, the twin experiments were replicated at different times with different library preparation protocols. General conclusions and limits of the study: Abundant cord blood beta clonotypes had fewer insertions, young adult naive repertoires showed a similar but weaker trend, and memory repertoires showed no such trend. In monozygotic twins, out-of-frame TCR alpha sharing was systematically underestimated by recombination models, although the models agreed with sharing between unrelated individuals. A weaker excess of twin sharing was found in beta out-of-frame sequences because the signal-to-noise ratio was lowered by fewer shared sequences. Conclusions relied on cross-sectional statistical analysis, since the same donors could not be followed over many years. Invariant T cells such as MAIT and iNKT could partly confound zero-insertion analyses, though diverse VJ usage argued against this for most clonotypes. Compared with coincidental sharing between unrelated individuals, an excess of low generation-probability sequences was observed among out-of-frame TCR alpha sequences shared between twins.

The CDR3 contains 18 residues, cysteine and phenylalanine counted. The read is trimmed to its CDR3 DNA, 54 bases read in frame from base 1. In the germline V gene (reference sequence), CDR1 corresponds to MNHEY and CDR2 to SMNVEV. The germline V and J ends show losses of 5 bases and 8 bases respectively, and no gene match explains 17 bases of the junction. Every donor was a healthy Caucasian. Three pairs of female monozygotic twins, all aged about 18 to 30 years, made up the twin cohort. The RNA used for TCR libraries was isolated from peripheral blood mononuclear cells. These data were also reused for a study on yellow fever vaccine responses in identical twins. As noted in the second study: The authors reported that the T cell response to vaccination in identical twins appeared partly convergent and partly personalized. In the study, vaccine-responding T cell clones were precisely tracked in identical twins.

The chain couples TRBV27 to TRBJ2-1, with 11 bases in between that match TRBD2. The sequence was obtained from a woman younger than 30 in good health. Sequencing used PBMCs. Here the CDR3 is given as CASSPFAPTSGRKHEQFF. The bases read TGTGCCAGCAGTCCCTTTGCGCCAACTAGCGGGAGAAAGCATGAGCAGTTCTTC.